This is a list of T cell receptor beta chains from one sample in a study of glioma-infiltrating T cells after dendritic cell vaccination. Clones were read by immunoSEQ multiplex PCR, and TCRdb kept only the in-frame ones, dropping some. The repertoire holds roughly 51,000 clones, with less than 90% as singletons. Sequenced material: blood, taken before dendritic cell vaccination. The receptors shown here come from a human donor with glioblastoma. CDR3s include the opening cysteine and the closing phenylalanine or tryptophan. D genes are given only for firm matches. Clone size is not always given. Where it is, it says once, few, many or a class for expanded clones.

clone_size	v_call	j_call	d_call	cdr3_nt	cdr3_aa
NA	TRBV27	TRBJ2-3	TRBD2	TGTGCCAGCAGGCAGACTAGCGGGTACACAGATACGCAGTATTTT	CASRQTSGYTDTQYF
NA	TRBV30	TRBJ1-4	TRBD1	TGTGCCTGGAGTGCGGGACAGGGGCGTGAAAAACTGTTTTTT	CAWSAGQGREKLFF
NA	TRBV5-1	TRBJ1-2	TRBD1	TGCGCCAGCAGCCTGGGACAGCTCCGCACCTTC	CASSLGQLRTF
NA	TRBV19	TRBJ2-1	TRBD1	TGTGCCAGTAGTCATACCGGGACAGGGGCAAATGAGCAGTTCTTC	CASSHTGTGANEQFF
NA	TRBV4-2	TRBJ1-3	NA	TGTGCCAGCAGCCAAGAGGCAGGCAGGTCGGCAAACACCATATATTTT	CASSQEAGRSANTIYF
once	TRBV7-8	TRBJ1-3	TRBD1	TGTGCCAGCAGCGGAAACAGGGGTGGCTCTGGAAACACCATATATTTT	CASSGNRGGSGNTIYF
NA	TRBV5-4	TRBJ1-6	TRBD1	TGTGCCAGCAGCTTGGGACAGGGGCTTAATAATTCACCCCTCCACTTT	CASSLGQGLNNSPLHF
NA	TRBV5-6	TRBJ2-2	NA	TGTGCCAGCAGCTTGACGGGGACCGGGGAGCTGTTTTTT	CASSLTGTGELFF
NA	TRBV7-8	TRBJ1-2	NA	TGTGCCAGCAGGTCGACGGCGGGGAGCTATGGCTACACCTTC	CASRSTAGSYGYTF
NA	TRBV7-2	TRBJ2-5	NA	TGTGCCAGCAGCCGGAGCTACCAAGAGACCCAGTACTTC	CASSRSYQETQYF
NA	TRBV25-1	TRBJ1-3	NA	TGTGCCAGCAGTGACAGGGCAGGGATGATATCTGGAAACACCATATATTTT	CASSDRAGMISGNTIYF
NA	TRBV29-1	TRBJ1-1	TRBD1	TGCAGCGTTGAAAAGGGGGCAACTGAAGCTTTCTTT	CSVEKGATEAFF
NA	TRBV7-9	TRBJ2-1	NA	TGTGCCAGCAGCTCATCAGGGTACAATGAGCAGTTCTTC	CASSSSGYNEQFF
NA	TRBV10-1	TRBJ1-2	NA	TGCGCCAACCTTCCGGACAGAACCAACTATGGCTACACCTTC	CANLPDRTNYGYTF
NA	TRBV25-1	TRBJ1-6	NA	TGTGCCAGCAGACAGGGTACAGTCTATAATTCACCCCTCCACTTT	CASRQGTVYNSPLHF
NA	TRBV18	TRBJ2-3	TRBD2	TGTGCCAGCTCACTAGGACTAGCTGGCTACACAGATACGCAGTATTTT	CASSLGLAGYTDTQYF
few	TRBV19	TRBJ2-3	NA	TGTGCCAGTAGGCCCGCGGCAGCAGATACGCAGTATTTT	CASRPAAADTQYF
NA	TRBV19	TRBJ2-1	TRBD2	TGTGCCAGTAGTCCCGGGACTAGCGGAGCGAATGAGCAGTTCTTC	CASSPGTSGANEQFF
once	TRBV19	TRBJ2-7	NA	TGTGCCAGTAGTGGAACAGGGCGGCAGTACTTC	CASSGTGRQYF
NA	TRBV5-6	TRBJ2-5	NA	TGTGCCAGCAGCCCCCCGGACAGACAAGAGACCCAGTACTTC	CASSPPDRQETQYF
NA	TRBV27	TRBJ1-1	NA	TGTGCCAGCAGTTTTGAGGGTGTCACTGAAGCTTTCTTT	CASSFEGVTEAFF
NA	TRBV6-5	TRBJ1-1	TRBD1	TGTGCCAGCAGTACCAGGACAGGGGCAAACACTGAAGCTTTCTTT	CASSTRTGANTEAFF
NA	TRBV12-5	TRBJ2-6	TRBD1	TGTGCTAGTGGTTCCCAAGGACAGGGGAGCTCTGGGGCCAACGTCCTGACTTTC	CASGSQGQGSSGANVLTF
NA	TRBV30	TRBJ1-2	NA	TGTGCCTGGAGTCGAGCTGTGCCGGGCTACACCTTC	CAWSRAVPGYTF
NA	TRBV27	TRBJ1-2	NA	TGTGCCAGCAGTTTATCAGGGGCAGTTGGCTACACCTTC	CASSLSGAVGYTF
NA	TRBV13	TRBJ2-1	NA	TGTGCCAGCATTCGCGGCAAACCCTTTAATGAGCAGTTCTTC	CASIRGKPFNEQFF
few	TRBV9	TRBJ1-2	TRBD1	TGTGCCAGCAGCCTGGGGACAGGGGGCGCGGACTATGGCTACACCTTC	CASSLGTGGADYGYTF
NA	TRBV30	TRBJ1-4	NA	TGTGCCTGGAGTGTTGGCAGTTGGAGAGTCGTGACTAATGAAAAACTGTTTTTT	CAWSVGSWRVVTNEKLFF
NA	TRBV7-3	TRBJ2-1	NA	TGTGCCAGCAGCTTACGGCTAGCGAATTACAATGAGCAGTTCTTC	CASSLRLANYNEQFF
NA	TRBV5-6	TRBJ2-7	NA	TGTGCCAGCAGCTTCGCCCGCGTGGGGGGTCAAACCTACGAGCAGTACTTC	CASSFARVGGQTYEQYF
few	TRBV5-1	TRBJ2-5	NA	TGCGCCAGCAGCTTGAAGGGGGACCAAGAGACCCAGTACTTC	CASSLKGDQETQYF
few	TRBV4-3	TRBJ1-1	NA	TGCGCCAGCAGCCAAGGGTCGGGGTTGGACACTGAAGCTTTCTTT	CASSQGSGLDTEAFF
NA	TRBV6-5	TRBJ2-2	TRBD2	TGTGCCAGCAGTTACCCGAGCCGGGGGGGCAGCGGGGAGCTGTTTTTT	CASSYPSRGGSGELFF
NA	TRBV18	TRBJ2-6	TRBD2	TGTGCCAGCTCTGGTCTAGCGGGAGTTGCTGGGGCCAACGTCCTGACTTTC	CASSGLAGVAGANVLTF
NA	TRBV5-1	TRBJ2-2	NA	TGCGCCAGCAGCATCCTATTAGTTTCCACCGGGGAGCTGTTTTTT	CASSILLVSTGELFF
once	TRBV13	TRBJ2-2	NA	TGTGCCAGCAGCCCTGAGAGCGGGGAGCTGTTTTTT	CASSPESGELFF
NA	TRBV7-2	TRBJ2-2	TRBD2	TGTGCCAGCAGCTTAGTTAGCGGGAAGAGGGCCGGGGAGCTGTTTTTT	CASSLVSGKRAGELFF